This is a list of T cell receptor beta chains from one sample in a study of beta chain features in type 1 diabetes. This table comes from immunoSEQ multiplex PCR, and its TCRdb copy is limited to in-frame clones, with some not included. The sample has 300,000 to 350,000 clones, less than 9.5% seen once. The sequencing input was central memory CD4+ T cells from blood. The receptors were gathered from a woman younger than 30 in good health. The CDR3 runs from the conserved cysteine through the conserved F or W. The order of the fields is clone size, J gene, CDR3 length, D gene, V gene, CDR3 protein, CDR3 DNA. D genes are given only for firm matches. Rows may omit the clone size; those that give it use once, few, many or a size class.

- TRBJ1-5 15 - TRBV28 CASRLDRFPNQPQHF TGTGCCAGCAGGCTAGACAGGTTTCCCAATCAGCCCCAGCATTTT
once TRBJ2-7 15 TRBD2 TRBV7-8 CASSLGASGFYEQYF TGTGCCAGCAGCTTAGGGGCTAGCGGATTCTACGAGCAGTACTTC
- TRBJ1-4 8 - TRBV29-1 CSVEESDF TGCAGCGTTGAAGAGTCCGATTTT
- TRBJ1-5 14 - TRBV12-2 CASRRTGFFQPQHF TGTGCAAGTCGCCGGACAGGGTTTTTCCAGCCCCAGCATTTT
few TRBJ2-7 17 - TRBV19 CASSIDHPPGGRYEQYF TGTGCCAGTAGTATAGATCACCCGCCCGGGGGACGCTACGAGCAGTACTTC
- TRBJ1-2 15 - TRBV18 CASSPDSAASYGYTF TGTGCCAGCTCACCAGATTCCGCAGCCAGCTATGGCTACACCTTC
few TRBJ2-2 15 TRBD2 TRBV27 CASSLFAGVSGELFF TGTGCCAGCAGTTTATTTGCGGGGGTGTCCGGGGAGCTGTTTTTT
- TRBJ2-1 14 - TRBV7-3 CASSLGRDLNEQFF TGTGCCAGCAGCTTAGGGCGGGACCTCAATGAGCAGTTCTTC
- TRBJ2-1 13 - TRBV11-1 CASSLAFGNEQFF TGTGCCAGCAGCTTAGCCTTTGGCAATGAGCAGTTCTTC
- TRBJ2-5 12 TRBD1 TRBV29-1 CSARTGEETQYF TGCAGCGCTAGGACAGGGGAAGAGACCCAGTACTTC
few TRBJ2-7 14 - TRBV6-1 CASSVGAHSYEQYF TGTGCCAGCAGTGTTGGGGCCCATTCCTACGAGCAGTACTTC
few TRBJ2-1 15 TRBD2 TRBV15 CATSRGTSGRLGAFF TGTGCCACCAGCAGAGGGACTAGCGGGAGGTTAGGGGCGTTCTTC
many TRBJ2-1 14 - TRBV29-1 CSVVARALEGEQFF TGCAGCGTTGTGGCCCGGGCCTTGGAGGGTGAGCAGTTCTTC
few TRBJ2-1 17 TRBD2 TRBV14 CASSQGRTSGTYNEQFF TGTGCCAGCAGCCAAGGCCGGACTAGCGGGACTTACAATGAGCAGTTCTTC
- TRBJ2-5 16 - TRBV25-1 CASRKGGGYRGETQYF TGTGCCAGCAGGAAGGGAGGAGGATACCGGGGAGAGACCCAGTACTTC
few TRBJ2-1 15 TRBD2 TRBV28 CASSPSVTSGNEQFF TGTGCCAGCAGTCCCTCGGTTACTAGCGGGAATGAGCAGTTCTTC
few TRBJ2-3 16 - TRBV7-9 CASSLRSGVGTDTQYF TGTGCCAGCAGCTTAAGGTCGGGAGTGGGCACAGATACGCAGTATTTT
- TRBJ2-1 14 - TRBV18 CASSPPVSQSVQFF TGTGCCAGCTCACCACCGGTCAGTCAATCTGTGCAGTTCTTC
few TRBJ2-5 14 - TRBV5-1 CASSKDSNQETQYF TGCGCCAGCAGCAAAGACAGTAATCAAGAGACCCAGTACTTC
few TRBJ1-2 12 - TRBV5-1 CASSLVGDGYTF TGCGCCAGCAGCTTGGTTGGGGATGGCTACACCTTC
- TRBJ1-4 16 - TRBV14 CASSQGSTRTNEKLFF TGTGCCAGCAGCCAAGGCTCGACAAGGACTAATGAAAAACTGTTTTTT
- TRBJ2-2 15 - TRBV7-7 CASSLAGVNTGELFF TGTGCTAGCAGCTTAGCTGGGGTGAACACCGGGGAGCTGTTTTTT
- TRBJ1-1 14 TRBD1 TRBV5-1 CASSPDRGSTEAFF TGCGCCAGCAGCCCGGACAGGGGGTCGACTGAAGCTTTCTTT
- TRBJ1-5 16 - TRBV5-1 CASSLVPGNSNQPQHF TGCGCCAGCAGCTTGGTTCCCGGGAATAGCAATCAGCCCCAGCATTTT
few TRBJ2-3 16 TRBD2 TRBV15 CATSGGLRGGTDTQYF TGTGCCACCAGCGGTGGCCTCCGCGGGGGAACAGATACGCAGTATTTT
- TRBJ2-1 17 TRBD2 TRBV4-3 CASSQGAGLAATDEQFF TGCGCCAGCAGCCAGGGGGCCGGACTAGCAGCGACGGATGAGCAGTTCTTC
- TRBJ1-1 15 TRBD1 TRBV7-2 CASSLVGTGNTEAFF TGTGCCAGCAGCTTAGTCGGGACAGGAAACACTGAAGCTTTCTTT
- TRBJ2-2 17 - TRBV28 CASSLSSGYTNTGELFF TGTGCCAGCAGTTTAAGCTCAGGCTATACGAACACCGGGGAGCTGTTTTTT
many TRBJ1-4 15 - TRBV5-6 CASSLVERGNEKLFF TGTGCCAGCAGCTTGGTTGAGCGGGGTAATGAAAAACTGTTTTTT
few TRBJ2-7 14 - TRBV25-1 CASSEFTTSYEQYF TGTGCCAGCAGTGAATTTACTACCTCCTACGAGCAGTACTTC
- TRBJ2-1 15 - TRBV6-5 CASSRPPELVNEQFF TGTGCCAGCAGCCGCCCCCCGGAGTTGGTGAATGAGCAGTTCTTC
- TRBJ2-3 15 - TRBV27 CASSSPPSGADTQYF TGTGCCAGCAGTTCCCCCCCATCAGGGGCAGATACGCAGTATTTT
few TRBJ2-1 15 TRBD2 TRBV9 CASSVGGSLYNEQFF TGTGCCAGCAGCGTTGGCGGGAGCCTCTACAATGAGCAGTTCTTC
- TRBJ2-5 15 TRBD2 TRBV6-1 CASKGSVAGKETQYF TGTGCCAGCAAGGGCTCAGTAGCGGGAAAAGAGACCCAGTACTTC
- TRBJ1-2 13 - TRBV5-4 CASSLSGLGGYTF TGTGCCAGCAGCTTGTCAGGGTTGGGTGGCTACACCTTC
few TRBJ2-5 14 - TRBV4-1 CASSHYPGKETQYF TGCGCCAGCAGCCATTATCCGGGAAAGGAGACCCAGTACTTC
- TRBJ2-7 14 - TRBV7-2 CASSWGTLSYEQYF TGTGCCAGCAGCTGGGGGACCCTTTCCTACGAGCAGTACTTC
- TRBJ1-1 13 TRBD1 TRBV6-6 CASKGTGDTEAFF TGTGCCAGCAAGGGGACAGGGGATACTGAAGCTTTCTTT
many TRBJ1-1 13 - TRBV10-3 CAIRRIMNTEAFF TGTGCCATCCGACGGATCATGAACACTGAAGCTTTCTTT
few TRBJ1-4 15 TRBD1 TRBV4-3 CASSQNRGINEKLFF TGCGCCAGCAGCCAGAACAGGGGGATTAATGAAAAACTGTTTTTT
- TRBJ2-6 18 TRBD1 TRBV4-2 CASSQDEGASSGANVLTF TGTGCCAGCAGCCAAGATGAGGGGGCGAGCTCTGGGGCCAACGTCCTGACTTTC
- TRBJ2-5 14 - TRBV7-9 CASSPDWGIETQYF TGTGCCAGCAGCCCCGATTGGGGGATCGAGACCCAGTACTTC